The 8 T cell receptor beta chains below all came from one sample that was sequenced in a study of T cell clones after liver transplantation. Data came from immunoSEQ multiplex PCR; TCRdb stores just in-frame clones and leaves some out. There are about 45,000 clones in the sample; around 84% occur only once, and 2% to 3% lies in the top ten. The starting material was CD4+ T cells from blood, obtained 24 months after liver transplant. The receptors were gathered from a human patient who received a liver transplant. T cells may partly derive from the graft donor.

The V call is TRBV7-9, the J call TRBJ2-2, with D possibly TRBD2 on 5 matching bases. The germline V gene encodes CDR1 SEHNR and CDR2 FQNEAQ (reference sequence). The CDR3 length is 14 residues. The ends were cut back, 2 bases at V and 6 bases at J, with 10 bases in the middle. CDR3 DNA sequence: TGTGCCAGCAGCTTAATTCGGGGATCCGGGGAGCTGTTTTTT. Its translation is CASSLIRGSGELFF.

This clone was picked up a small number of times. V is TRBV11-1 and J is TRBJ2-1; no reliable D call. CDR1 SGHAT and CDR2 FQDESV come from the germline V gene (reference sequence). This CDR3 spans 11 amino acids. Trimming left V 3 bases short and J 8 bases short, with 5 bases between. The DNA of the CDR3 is TGTGCCAGCAGCTTGTCCCATGAGCAGTTCTTC. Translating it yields CASSLSHEQFF.

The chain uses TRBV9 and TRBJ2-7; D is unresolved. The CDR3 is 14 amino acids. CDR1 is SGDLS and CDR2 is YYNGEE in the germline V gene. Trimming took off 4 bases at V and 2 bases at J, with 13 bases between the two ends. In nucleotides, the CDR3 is TGTGCCAGCAGCTCACGACCCTGGACCTACGAGCAGTACTTC. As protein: CASSSRPWTYEQYF.

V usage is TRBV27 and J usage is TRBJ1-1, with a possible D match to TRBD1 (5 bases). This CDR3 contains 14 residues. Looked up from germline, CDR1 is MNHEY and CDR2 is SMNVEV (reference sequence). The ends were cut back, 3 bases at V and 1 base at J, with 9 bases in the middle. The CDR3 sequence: CASSFLTGNTEAFF. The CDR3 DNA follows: TGTGCCAGCAGTTTCCTAACAGGGAACACTGAAGCTTTCTTT.

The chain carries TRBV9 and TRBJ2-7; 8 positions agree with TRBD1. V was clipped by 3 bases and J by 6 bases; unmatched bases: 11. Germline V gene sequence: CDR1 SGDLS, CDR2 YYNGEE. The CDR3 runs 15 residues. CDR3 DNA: TGTGCCAGCAGCGGGGGGTGGAAGGACAGGGTCGAGCAGTACTTC. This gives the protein CASSGGWKDRVEQYF.

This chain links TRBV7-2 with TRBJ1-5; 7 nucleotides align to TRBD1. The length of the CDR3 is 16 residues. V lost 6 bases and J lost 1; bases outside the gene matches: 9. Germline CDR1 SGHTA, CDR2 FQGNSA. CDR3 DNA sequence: TGTGCCAGCAGTAAAGTGTCGACAGGGAGCAATCAGCCCCAGCATTTT. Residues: CASSKVSTGSNQPQHF.

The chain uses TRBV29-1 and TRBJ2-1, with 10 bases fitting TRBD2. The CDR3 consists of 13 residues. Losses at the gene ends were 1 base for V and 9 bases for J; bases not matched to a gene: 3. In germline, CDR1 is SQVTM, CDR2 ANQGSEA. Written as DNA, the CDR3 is TGCAGCGTTGAAGTACTAGCGGGATCTGAGCAGTTCTTC. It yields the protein CSVEVLAGSEQFF.

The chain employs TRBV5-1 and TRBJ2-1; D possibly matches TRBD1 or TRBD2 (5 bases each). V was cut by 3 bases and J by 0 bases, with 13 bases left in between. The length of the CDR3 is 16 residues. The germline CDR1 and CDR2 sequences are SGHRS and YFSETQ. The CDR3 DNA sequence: TGCGCCAGCAGCTCGGCTCAGGGAGCCTCCTACAATGAGCAGTTCTTC. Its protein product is CASSSAQGASYNEQFF. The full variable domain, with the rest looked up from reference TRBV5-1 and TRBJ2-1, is KAGVTQTPRYLIKTRGQQVTLSCSPISGHRSVSWYQQTPGQGLQFLFEYFSETQRNKGNFPGRFSGRQFSNSRSEMNVSTLELGDSALYLCASSSAQGASYNEQFFGPGTRLTVL.